This T cell receptor beta chain was recovered during a study of cytomegalovirus exposure and HLA in healthy donors. Germline CDR1 reads SGHNT; CDR2 reads YYREEE (reference sequence). This CDR3 is 14 amino acids long. The J segment lost 6 bases and the V segment lost 1 base, leaving 5 bases of the junction unmatched. Each of the donors was a healthy bone marrow donor. PCR amplification relied on 60 Vbeta primers (plus 13 Jbeta primers). Clones were read by immunoSEQ multiplex PCR, and TCRdb kept only the in-frame ones, dropping some. This sample contains around 77,000 clones. On this clone: Antigen unknown.

Study-level results: A later analysis showed TCR association rates differing by HLA locus, peaking at DRB1 and lowest at HLA-C.

This sequence was found in a man between 50 and 59 years old in good health and CMV-seropositive. Material for sequencing was PBMCs. V usage is TRBV5-4 and J usage is TRBJ1-2; TRBD1 matches 8 bases. CDR3 DNA sequence: TGTGCCAGCAGCTTGTTATACAGGGGGGATGGCTACACCTTC. Its translation is CASSLLYRGDGYTF. The entire variable domain, with the rest obtained from reference TRBV5-4 and TRBJ1-2, is as follows: ETGVTQSPTHLIKTRGQQVTLRCSSQSGHNTVSWYQQALGQGPQFIFQYYREEENGRGNFPPRFSGLQFPNYSSELNVNALELDDSALYLCASSLLYRGDGYTFGSGTRLTVV.